This TCR beta chain is drawn from a study of cytomegalovirus exposure and HLA in healthy donors (TCRdb year 2017). Looking at the study overall: An earlier analysis of 587 of the donors reported 276 Gb of sequence data and roughly 120 million unique TCR beta sequences obtained from 180 million or so T cells. Roughly 300 gigabases of sequencing data and tens of millions of unique TCR sequences were included in an early release covering around 600 HLA-typed donors. Of the approximately 400 genotyped donors, 75% to 85% were placed in the genetic ancestry cluster associated with self-reported Caucasian donors. The study was designed to test whether signatures of past pathogen exposure could be identified by cataloging public T cell receptors. The study profiled the T cell repertoires of about 640 subjects by immunosequencing and related them to cytomegalovirus serostatus. A separate validation cohort of 100 to 150 different subjects was used in addition to the 666-subject first cohort. To predict cytomegalovirus infection status, the study combined high-throughput TCR immunosequencing, statistical association of individual TCRs with disease status, and machine learning. A later analysis re-examined previously published TCR beta repertoires from more than 600 donors and added high-resolution HLA genotyping to investigate patterns of TCR occurrence. The later analysis used no new phenotypic data to find candidate immune exposures, relying instead on TCR beta sequences and their occurrence across donors. In an earlier analysis of several hundred of the donors, high-throughput TCR beta sequencing was used to judge whether each TCR beta V gene segment behaved as functional or pseudogenic. Donor age, sex, ethnicity and CMV serostatus were collected together with the repertoire data. In a later genetic analysis, genome-wide SNP genotypes for about three fifths of the roughly 670 donors were used, and that subset was treated as a discovery cohort. Every repertoire in the discovery cohort had been generated on one and the same sequencing platform. HLA typing covered class I and class II loci at four-digit resolution. Typing coverage varied by locus: about 620-640 donors for A, B, C, DRB1 and DQB1; roughly 520 for DQA1; 606 for DPA1; roughly 470 for DPB1. Roughly 5 DR-DQ haplotypes were handled as single units for association and clustering because linkage in the cohort was strong. On average, roughly 250,000 unique TCR beta nucleotide sequences were sequenced per donor among 398 genotyped donors of the cohort, with roughly a sixth of those sequences being non-productive. Study-wide conclusions, independent of this receptor: A later analysis associated 15,000 or so TCR beta sequences with specific HLA alleles at a false discovery rate of 0.05. Roughly uniform sequencing depth across donors was assumed in presence/absence analyses, although this assumption may not hold. The study gave a list of 150 to 200 TCR beta chains associated with cytomegalovirus. The authors suggested that the approach could potentially be extended to other disease states and immunological phenotypes. In this cohort, only TCR beta chains were sequenced, and detectable features were limited by the absence of alpha or paired-chain data. According to a later analysis, TCR association rates differed among HLA loci, with DRB1 alleles showing the most associated TCRs and HLA-C alleles showing the fewest. A further reported finding was that TCR beta sequences accurately predicted the HLA-A and HLA-B alleles for most subjects in the first cohort. When HLA alleles, especially DR and DQ, strongly co-occurred, TCR associations were difficult to assign to individual alleles. Compared with the 666-donor mean, donors in an Asian-associated ancestry cluster had fewer N-insertions in productive TCRs, according to a later genetic analysis. HLA typing was unavailable for some donors at each locus, so association tests used only the typed subset. In vitro tests confirmed that three of the cytomegalovirus-associated TCR beta chains recognize cytomegalovirus antigens. In both the original and validation cohorts, the classifier was reported to diagnose cytomegalovirus status with high specificity and sensitivity. Most TCR sequences were observed very rarely across donors, whereas some public TCRs were present in many individuals. Correlated functional status among segregating V segments might reflect linkage disequilibrium, but an unknown experimental factor could not be ruled out. For the cohort, immune exposure information was limited to CMV serostatus. Compared with equally common non-associated chains, HLA-associated TCR beta chains in a later analysis were more clonally expanded and had lower generation probabilities. Several of the top co-occurrence clusters appeared to be linked to parvovirus B19, influenza, CMV and Epstein-Barr virus, according to a later analysis. In an earlier analysis of under 600 of the donors, most TCR beta V segments were observed in productive rearrangements about 87% or about 30% of the time, broadly matching IMGT annotations. The earlier analysis of almost 600 of the donors excluded roughly 17 rarely observed V segments, including chromosome 9 orphons, because counts were too low. Some IMGT-functional V segments, including TRBV6-2 and TRBV6-3, could not be told apart with the 87-base-pair reads, so those segments were excluded. The sequencing pipeline was judged likely to have produced a cluster of highly shared sequence variants as a technical artifact. Most CMV-associated TCR beta chains appeared to be HLA-restricted in a later analysis, and the HLA associations seemed to be driven largely by CMV exposure. In a later genetic analysis, a missense DCLRE1C variant was associated with V-gene and J-gene trimming of TCR beta chains, and the association was replicated in an independent cohort.

In total, 500 to 700 healthy bone marrow donors made up the cohort. At the time of sampling, all cohort members were nominally healthy, though unrecorded immune exposures were likely present. The donor tested CMV seronegative and was one of the 352 seronegative cohort members. A peripheral blood sample was provided by each donor, and peripheral blood mononuclear cells were used for TCR beta sequencing. Genomic DNA was extracted from the blood cell samples with the Qiagen DNeasy Blood Extraction Kit. Libraries were made using the immunoSEQ multiplex PCR assay. The multiplex PCR relied on a mix of 60 forward primers for TCR Vbeta segments and 13 reverse primers for TCR Jbeta segments. The CDR3 region of rearranged TCR beta genes was amplified from genomic DNA with a multiplex PCR assay. On the Illumina HiSeq System, the amplified TCR beta libraries were sequenced as 87-base-pair reads. The original methods were these. In a later analysis, about 80 million unique TCR beta chains were counted across the roughly 670 repertoires, and roughly 10 million of these chains were shared by at least two donors. Raw reads were error-corrected and collapsed into unique sequences by a nearest-neighbor algorithm in which closely related sequences were merged to remove PCR and sequencing errors. To assign V, D and J gene segments, CDR3 sequences were aligned to IMGT reference sequences. For a sequence to be retained, at least a six-nucleotide match to both a V gene segment and a J gene segment was required. A rearrangement counted as productive if the CDR3 had no stop codons and remained in frame with V and J, and every other rearrangement counted as non-productive. CDR3 was defined by IMGT convention, running from the second conserved V-encoded cysteine to the conserved J-encoded phenylalanine. In an earlier analysis of around 540 of the donors, sequences lacking an unambiguous match to a single V gene segment were excluded. An earlier analysis of 550 to 650 of the donors classified V segments as functional when productive rearrangements were above 56.7% and as segregating when the standard deviation between donors was above 5%. A statistical classification framework was built to diagnose cytomegalovirus status from the catalog of TCR beta chain sequences. In a later analysis, V and J genes were assigned by comparing TCR nucleotide sequences against IMGT/GENE-DB human TR gene sequences. In a later analysis, CDR3 sequences and most-parsimonious VDJ recombination scenarios were assigned using the TCRdist pipeline. In a later analysis, each TCR beta chain was defined by its CDR3 amino acid sequence together with its V-gene family, and reads without a unique V-gene family were excluded. In a later analysis, 450 to 600 highly shared, low-generation-probability nucleotide sequences were removed to address suspected cross-contamination and a sequencing artifact. A later analysis calculated a clonal expansion index for each public chain from normalized within-repertoire ranks of inferred template counts. Generation probabilities in a later analysis came from a VDJ recombination model fitted to out-of-frame rearrangements, and those results were checked against IGoR. Hypergeometric tests were used in a later analysis to score TCR-TCR, TCR-HLA and TCR-CMV co-occurrence, with a repertoire-size bias correction applied to the TCR pairs. In a later analysis, false discovery rates were estimated by permuting HLA or CMV assignments 20 times. A later analysis grouped co-occurring TCRs with DBSCAN, adding TCRdist sequence similarity when clustering within HLA-allele-positive subsets. For co-occurrence clustering, repertoires with fewer than 30,000 or more than 120,000 public chains were excluded, along with five or six repertoires with anomalous nucleotide sharing. The source is immuneACCESS, and TCRdb retained only in-frame sequences with V and J called. Part of the clones is not carried over; for the studies checked, unresolved V genes explain less than half of this, and the remainder is unexplained. V and J calls and clone size are those listed in that table; D and trimming were worked out from the DNA. This sample lists roughly 180,000 clones; roughly 80% were detected once. Approximately 1.4% of the sample is in the top ten clones.

As regards this clone: What this receptor recognizes is not known. Base qualities were left out, and no much larger clone turns up one base away.

The CDR3 runs 16 residues from the cysteine to the phenylalanine. The entry retains the CDR3 DNA only, 48 bases that are in frame from base 1. V is clipped by 2 bases and J by 4 bases, and the sequence between their germline boundaries is 15 bases long. Via the germline V gene, CDR1 is MNHNS and CDR2 SASEGT. Recombination connected TRBV6-1 to TRBJ1-5; the D gene is not confidently resolved. Material for sequencing was PBMCs. The sequence was collected from a man aged 30 to 45 in good health and CMV-seronegative. The encoded CDR3 is CASSENPGGRNQPQHF. The DNA reads TGTGCCAGCAGTGAAAATCCGGGAGGGCGAAATCAGCCCCAGCATTTT.